Here is one T cell receptor beta chain with its context. Its antigen is not identified. A read error may account for a junction end that differs from germline. In the original processing: Building a distant-metastasis classifier for papillary thyroid cancer drew on CDR3 differences across clinicopathological groups. TCRdb reprocessed the PCR reads using MiXCR. These V and J calls originate from TCRdb's pipeline instead of the authors' own analysis. The table shows some 83,000 clones, with roughly an eighth occurring only once. The entry originates in a study of metastatic and nonmetastatic thyroid tumors. As for the study in general: Patients with malignant and benign thyroid disease provided blood and tumor or nodule tissue, whose repertoires were compared.

Until they underwent thyroid surgery, no patient had received any treatment. Study-wide findings and caveats: Benign nodules reportedly had significantly lower TCR beta diversity than malignant thyroid tumors in blood and tumor.

Germline CDR1 and CDR2: MDHEN and SYDVKM. This CDR3 has 15 amino acids. This receptor was obtained from a female donor with papillary thyroid cancer or a benign thyroid nodule (not recorded which). Some clones in this sample may be carry-over from other donors' samples. This chain uses TRBV28 with TRBJ1-6; TRBD1 matches at 9 bases. The sample comprised tumor tissue. The CDR3 is CASSLQGQGNSPLHF. CDR3 DNA sequence: TGTGCCAGCAGTTTACAGGGACAGGGTAATTCACCTCTCCACTTT.